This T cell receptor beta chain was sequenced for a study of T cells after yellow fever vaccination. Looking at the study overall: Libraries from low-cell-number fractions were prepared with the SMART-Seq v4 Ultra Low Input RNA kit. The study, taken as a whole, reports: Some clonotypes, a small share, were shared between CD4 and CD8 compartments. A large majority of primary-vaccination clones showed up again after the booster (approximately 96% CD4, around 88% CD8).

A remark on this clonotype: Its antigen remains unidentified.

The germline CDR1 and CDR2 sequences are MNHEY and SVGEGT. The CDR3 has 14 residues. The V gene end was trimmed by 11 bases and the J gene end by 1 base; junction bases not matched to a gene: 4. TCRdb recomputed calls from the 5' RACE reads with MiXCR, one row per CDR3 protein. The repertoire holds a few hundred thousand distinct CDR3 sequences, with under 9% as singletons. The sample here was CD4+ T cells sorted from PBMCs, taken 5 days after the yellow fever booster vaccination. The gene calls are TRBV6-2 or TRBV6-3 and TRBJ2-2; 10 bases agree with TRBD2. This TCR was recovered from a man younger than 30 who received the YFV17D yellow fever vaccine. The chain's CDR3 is CAGRTSGNTGELFF. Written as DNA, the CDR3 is TGTGCCGGTCGGACTAGCGGGAACACCGGGGAGCTGTTTTTT.